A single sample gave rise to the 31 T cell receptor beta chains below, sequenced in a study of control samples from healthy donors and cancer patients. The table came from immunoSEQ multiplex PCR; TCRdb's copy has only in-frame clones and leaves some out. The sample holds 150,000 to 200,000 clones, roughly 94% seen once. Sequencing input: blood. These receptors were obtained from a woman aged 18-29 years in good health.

CDR3 loop: CASSLNGRDGYTF. In DNA, the CDR3 is TGTGCCAGCAGTTTAAATGGCAGGGATGGCTACACCTTC. The rearrangement links TRBV27 to TRBJ1-2; TRBD1 is a possible D gene (5 bases). Germline-derived CDR1 and CDR2 are MNHEY and SMNVEV (reference sequence). The CDR3 contains 13 residues. Trimming cost V 2 bases and J 6 bases, with 10 bases left between them.

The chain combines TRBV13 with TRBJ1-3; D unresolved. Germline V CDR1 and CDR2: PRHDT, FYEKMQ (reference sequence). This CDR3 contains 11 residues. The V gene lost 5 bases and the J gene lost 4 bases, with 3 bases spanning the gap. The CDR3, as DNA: TGTGCCAGCAGCCAGGGAAACACCATATATTTT. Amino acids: CASSQGNTIYF.

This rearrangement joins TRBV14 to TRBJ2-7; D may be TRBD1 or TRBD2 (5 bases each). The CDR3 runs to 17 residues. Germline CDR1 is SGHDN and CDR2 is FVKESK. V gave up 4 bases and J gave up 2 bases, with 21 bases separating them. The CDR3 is CASSRYIRDGFTYEQYF. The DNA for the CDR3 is TGTGCCAGCAGCCGCTATATCCGGGACGGGTTTACCTACGAGCAGTACTTC.

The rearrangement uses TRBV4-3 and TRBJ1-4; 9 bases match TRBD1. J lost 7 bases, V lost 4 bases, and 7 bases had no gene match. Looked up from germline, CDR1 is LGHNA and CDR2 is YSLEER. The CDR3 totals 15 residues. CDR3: CASSPEQGAREKLFF. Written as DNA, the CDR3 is TGCGCCAGCAGCCCGGAACAGGGGGCTCGTGAAAAACTGTTTTTT.

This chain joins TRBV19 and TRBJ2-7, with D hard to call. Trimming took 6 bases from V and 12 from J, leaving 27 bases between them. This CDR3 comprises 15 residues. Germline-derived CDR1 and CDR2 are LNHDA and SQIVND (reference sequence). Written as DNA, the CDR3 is TGTGCCAGTAGCTACTACACCGAGGAAAACTCCGAAAGGTACTTC. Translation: CASSYYTEENSERYF.

The CDR3 region is CASSLTTEGYTF. The CDR3 nucleotides read TGCGCCAGCAGCCTGACAACTGAAGGCTACACCTTC. The chain recombines TRBV4-3 with TRBJ1-2; D call uncertain. Looked up from germline, CDR1 is LGHNA and CDR2 is YSLEER. The V gene lost 4 bases and the J gene lost 8 bases, with 11 bases spanning the gap. This CDR3 spans 12 amino acids.

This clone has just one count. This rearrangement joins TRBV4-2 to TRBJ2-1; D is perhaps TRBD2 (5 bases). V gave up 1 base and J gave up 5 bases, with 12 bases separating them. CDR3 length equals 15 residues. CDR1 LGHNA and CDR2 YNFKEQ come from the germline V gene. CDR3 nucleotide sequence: TGTGCCAGCAGCCAAGTGGGAGTATGGCACAATGAGCAGTTCTTC. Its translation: CASSQVGVWHNEQFF.

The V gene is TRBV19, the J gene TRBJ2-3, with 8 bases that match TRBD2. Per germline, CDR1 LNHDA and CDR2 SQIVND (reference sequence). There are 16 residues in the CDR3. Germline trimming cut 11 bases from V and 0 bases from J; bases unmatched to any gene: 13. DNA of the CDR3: TGTGCCTCGCAAAGCCGGGGGGGCTATAGCACAGATACGCAGTATTTT. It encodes CASQSRGGYSTDTQYF.

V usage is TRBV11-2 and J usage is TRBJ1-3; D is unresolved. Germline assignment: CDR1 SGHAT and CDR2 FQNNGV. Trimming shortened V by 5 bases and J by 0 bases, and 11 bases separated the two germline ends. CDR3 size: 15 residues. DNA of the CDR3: TGTGCCAGCAGCGGAGGACGGCCCTCTGGAAACACCATATATTTT. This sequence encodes CASSGGRPSGNTIYF. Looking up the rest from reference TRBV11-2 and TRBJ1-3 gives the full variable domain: EAGVAQSPRYKIIEKRQSVAFWCNPISGHATLYWYQQILGQGPKLLIQFQNNGVVDDSQLPKDRFSAERLKGVDSTLKIQPAKLEDSAVYLCASSGGRPSGNTIYFGEGSWLTVV.

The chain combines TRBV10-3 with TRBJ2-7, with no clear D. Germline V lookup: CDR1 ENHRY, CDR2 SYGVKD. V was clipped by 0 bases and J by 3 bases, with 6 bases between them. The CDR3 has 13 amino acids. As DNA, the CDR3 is TGTGCCATCAGTGAGTCGATATTCTACGAGCAGTACTTC. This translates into CAISESIFYEQYF.

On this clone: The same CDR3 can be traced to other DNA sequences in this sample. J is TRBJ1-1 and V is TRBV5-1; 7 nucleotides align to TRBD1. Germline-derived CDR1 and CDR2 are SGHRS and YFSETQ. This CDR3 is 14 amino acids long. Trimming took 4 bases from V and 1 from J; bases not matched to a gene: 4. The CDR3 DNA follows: TGCGCCAGCAGCCTTGGGACAGCGAACACTGAAGCTTTCTTT. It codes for CASSLGTANTEAFF.

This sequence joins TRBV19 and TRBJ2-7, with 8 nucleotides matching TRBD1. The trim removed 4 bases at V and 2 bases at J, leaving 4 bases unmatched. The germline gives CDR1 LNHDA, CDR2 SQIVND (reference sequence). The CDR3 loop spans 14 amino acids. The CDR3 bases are TGTGCCAGTAGTAGACAGGGGCGCGCCTACGAGCAGTACTTC. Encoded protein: CASSRQGRAYEQYF.

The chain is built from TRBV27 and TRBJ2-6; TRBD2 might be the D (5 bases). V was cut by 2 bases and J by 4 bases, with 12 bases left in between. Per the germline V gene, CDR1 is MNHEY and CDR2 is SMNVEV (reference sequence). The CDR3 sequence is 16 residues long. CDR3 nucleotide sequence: TGTGCCAGCAGTTTAATGAGCGGTTCCGGGGCCAACGTCCTGACTTTC. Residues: CASSLMSGSGANVLTF.

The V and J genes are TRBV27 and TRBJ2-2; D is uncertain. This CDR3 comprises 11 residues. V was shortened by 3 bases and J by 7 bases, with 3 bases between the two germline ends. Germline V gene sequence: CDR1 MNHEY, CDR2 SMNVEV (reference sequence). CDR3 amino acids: CASSFFGELFF. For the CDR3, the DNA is TGTGCCAGCAGTTTTTTCGGGGAGCTGTTTTTT.

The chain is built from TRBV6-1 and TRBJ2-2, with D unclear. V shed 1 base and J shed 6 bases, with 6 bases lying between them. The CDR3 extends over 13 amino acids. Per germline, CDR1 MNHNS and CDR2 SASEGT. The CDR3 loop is CASSEVGSGELFF. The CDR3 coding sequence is TGTGCCAGCAGTGAAGTGGGGTCCGGGGAGCTGTTTTTT.

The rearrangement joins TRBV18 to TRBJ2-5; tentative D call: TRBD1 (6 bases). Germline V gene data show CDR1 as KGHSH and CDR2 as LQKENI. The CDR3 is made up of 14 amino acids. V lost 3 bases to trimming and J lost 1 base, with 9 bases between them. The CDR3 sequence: CASSPDRVQETQYF. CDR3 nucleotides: TGTGCCAGCTCACCGGACAGAGTCCAAGAGACCCAGTACTTC.

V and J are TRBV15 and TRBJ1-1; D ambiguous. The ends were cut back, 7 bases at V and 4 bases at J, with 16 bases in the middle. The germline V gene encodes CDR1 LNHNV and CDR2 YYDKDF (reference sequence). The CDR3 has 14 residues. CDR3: CATTGLPASTEAFF. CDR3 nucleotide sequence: TGTGCCACCACGGGCCTCCCGGCATCCACTGAAGCTTTCTTT.

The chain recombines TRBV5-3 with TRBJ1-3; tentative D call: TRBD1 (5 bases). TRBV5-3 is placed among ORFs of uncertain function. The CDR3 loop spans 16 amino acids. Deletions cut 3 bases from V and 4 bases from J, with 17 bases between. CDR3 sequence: CARSSGTGGAGNTIYF. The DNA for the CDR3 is TGTGCCAGAAGCTCTGGGACTGGAGGGGCCGGAAACACCATATATTTT.

The CDR3 spells CASTFETVDYEQYF. CDR3 in DNA: TGCGCCAGCACCTTTGAGACGGTAGACTACGAGCAGTACTTC. The rearrangement links TRBV23-1 to TRBJ2-7; D is unclear. TRBV23-1 is given ORF status, its function remaining uncertain. The CDR3 has 14 residues. Trimming left V 7 bases short and J 3 bases short, with 16 bases between.

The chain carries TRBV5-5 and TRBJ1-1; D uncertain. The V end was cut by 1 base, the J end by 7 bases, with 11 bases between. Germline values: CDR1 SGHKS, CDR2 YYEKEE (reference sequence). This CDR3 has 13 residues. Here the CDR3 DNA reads TGTGCCAGCAGCTTGATCCGAAATGTTGAAGCTTTCTTT. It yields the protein CASSLIRNVEAFF.

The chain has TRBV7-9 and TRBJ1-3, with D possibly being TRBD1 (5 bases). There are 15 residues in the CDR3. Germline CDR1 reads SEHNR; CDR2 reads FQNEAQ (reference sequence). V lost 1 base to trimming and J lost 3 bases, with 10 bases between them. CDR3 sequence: CASSLEGYLGNTIYF. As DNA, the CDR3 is TGTGCCAGCAGCTTAGAGGGGTACCTTGGAAACACCATATATTTT.

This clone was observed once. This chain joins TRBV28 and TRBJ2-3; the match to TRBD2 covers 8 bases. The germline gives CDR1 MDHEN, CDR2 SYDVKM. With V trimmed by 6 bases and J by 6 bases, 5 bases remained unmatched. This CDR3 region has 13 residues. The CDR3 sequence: CASSPGTRDTQYF. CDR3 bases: TGTGCCAGCAGCCCCGGGACTAGGGATACGCAGTATTTT.

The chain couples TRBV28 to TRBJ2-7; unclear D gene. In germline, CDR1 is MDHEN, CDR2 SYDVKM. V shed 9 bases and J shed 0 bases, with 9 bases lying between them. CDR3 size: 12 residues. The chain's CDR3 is CASTASSYEQYF. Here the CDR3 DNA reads TGTGCCAGTACAGCGAGCTCCTACGAGCAGTACTTC.

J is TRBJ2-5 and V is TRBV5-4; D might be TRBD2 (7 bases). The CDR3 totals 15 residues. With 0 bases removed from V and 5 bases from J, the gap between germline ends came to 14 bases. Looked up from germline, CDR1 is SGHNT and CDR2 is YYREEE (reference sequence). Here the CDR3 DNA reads TGTGCCAGCAGCTTGGCGGGGGGAGGGGGGGAGACCCAGTACTTC. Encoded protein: CASSLAGGGGETQYF.

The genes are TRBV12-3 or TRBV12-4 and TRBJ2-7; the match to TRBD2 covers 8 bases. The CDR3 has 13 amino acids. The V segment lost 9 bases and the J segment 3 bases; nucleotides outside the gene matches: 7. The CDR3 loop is CASQREWDYEQYF. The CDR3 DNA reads TGTGCCAGTCAGCGGGAGTGGGACTACGAGCAGTACTTC.

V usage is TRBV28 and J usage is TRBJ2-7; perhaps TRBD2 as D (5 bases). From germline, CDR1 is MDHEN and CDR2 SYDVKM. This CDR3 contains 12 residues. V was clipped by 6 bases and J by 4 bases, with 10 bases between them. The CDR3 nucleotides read TGTGCCAGCAGAACCGGGGTATACGAGCAGTACTTC. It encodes CASRTGVYEQYF.

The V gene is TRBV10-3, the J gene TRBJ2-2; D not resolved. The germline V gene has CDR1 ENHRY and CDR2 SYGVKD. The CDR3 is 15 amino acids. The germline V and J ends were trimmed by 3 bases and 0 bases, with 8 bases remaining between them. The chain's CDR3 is CAISDRASNTGELFF. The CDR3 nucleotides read TGTGCCATCAGTGACCGGGCCTCGAACACCGGGGAGCTGTTTTTT.

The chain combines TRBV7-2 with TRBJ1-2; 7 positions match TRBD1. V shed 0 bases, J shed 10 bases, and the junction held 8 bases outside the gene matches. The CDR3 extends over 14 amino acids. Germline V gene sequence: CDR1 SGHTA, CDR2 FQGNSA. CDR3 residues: CASSLAGDSRTYTF. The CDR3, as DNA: TGTGCCAGCAGCTTAGCCGGGGACAGTCGTACCTACACCTTC.

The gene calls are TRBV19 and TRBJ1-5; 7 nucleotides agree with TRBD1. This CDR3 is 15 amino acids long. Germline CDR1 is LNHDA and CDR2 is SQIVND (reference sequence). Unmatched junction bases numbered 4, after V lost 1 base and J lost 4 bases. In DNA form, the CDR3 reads TGTGCCAGTAGTATAGGCGGGACAGCTAATCAGCCCCAGCATTTT. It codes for CASSIGGTANQPQHF.

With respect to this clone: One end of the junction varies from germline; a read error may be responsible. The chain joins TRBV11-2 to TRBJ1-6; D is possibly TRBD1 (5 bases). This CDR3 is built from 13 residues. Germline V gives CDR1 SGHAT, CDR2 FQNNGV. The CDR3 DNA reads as TGTGCCAGCAGCTTAGCGGGGGAACTAGAAAGAAGCTTT. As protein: CASSLAGELERSF.

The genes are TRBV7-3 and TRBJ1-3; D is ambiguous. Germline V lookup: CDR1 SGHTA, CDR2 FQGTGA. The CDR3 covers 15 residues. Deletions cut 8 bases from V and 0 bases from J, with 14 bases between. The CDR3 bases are TGTGCCAGCCGAGGGAGCTTTCCCTCTGGAAACACCATATATTTT. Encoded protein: CASRGSFPSGNTIYF.